This TCR beta chain originates from a study of cytomegalovirus exposure and HLA in healthy donors. Whole-study results and caveats: A few CMV-associated chains were confirmed in vitro to be specific for CMV antigens. Rarity characterized most TCR sequences, yet some public TCRs appeared in many donors. Association with HLA alleles at 0.05 false discovery rate was found for around 17,000 TCR beta sequences in a later analysis.

Both 60 Vbeta primers and 13 Jbeta primers went into the PCR. The method was immunoSEQ multiplex PCR; TCRdb's version includes in-frame clones alone and lacks a portion of them. The sample has about 160,000 clones, roughly 80% seen once. On this clone itself: The antigen is not known.

The CDR3 totals 14 residues. V was trimmed by 2 bases and J by 1 base, leaving 8 bases between them. The V gene's germline CDR1 is SNHLY and CDR2 FYNNEI. This chain uses TRBV2 with TRBJ1-1; D is unclear. This TCR came from a male donor in good health and CMV-seronegative. The sample taken for sequencing was PBMCs. CDR3 nucleotide sequence: TGTGCCAGCAGTGAAATCGGGGAGAACACTGAAGCTTTCTTT. Translated: CASSEIGENTEAFF.